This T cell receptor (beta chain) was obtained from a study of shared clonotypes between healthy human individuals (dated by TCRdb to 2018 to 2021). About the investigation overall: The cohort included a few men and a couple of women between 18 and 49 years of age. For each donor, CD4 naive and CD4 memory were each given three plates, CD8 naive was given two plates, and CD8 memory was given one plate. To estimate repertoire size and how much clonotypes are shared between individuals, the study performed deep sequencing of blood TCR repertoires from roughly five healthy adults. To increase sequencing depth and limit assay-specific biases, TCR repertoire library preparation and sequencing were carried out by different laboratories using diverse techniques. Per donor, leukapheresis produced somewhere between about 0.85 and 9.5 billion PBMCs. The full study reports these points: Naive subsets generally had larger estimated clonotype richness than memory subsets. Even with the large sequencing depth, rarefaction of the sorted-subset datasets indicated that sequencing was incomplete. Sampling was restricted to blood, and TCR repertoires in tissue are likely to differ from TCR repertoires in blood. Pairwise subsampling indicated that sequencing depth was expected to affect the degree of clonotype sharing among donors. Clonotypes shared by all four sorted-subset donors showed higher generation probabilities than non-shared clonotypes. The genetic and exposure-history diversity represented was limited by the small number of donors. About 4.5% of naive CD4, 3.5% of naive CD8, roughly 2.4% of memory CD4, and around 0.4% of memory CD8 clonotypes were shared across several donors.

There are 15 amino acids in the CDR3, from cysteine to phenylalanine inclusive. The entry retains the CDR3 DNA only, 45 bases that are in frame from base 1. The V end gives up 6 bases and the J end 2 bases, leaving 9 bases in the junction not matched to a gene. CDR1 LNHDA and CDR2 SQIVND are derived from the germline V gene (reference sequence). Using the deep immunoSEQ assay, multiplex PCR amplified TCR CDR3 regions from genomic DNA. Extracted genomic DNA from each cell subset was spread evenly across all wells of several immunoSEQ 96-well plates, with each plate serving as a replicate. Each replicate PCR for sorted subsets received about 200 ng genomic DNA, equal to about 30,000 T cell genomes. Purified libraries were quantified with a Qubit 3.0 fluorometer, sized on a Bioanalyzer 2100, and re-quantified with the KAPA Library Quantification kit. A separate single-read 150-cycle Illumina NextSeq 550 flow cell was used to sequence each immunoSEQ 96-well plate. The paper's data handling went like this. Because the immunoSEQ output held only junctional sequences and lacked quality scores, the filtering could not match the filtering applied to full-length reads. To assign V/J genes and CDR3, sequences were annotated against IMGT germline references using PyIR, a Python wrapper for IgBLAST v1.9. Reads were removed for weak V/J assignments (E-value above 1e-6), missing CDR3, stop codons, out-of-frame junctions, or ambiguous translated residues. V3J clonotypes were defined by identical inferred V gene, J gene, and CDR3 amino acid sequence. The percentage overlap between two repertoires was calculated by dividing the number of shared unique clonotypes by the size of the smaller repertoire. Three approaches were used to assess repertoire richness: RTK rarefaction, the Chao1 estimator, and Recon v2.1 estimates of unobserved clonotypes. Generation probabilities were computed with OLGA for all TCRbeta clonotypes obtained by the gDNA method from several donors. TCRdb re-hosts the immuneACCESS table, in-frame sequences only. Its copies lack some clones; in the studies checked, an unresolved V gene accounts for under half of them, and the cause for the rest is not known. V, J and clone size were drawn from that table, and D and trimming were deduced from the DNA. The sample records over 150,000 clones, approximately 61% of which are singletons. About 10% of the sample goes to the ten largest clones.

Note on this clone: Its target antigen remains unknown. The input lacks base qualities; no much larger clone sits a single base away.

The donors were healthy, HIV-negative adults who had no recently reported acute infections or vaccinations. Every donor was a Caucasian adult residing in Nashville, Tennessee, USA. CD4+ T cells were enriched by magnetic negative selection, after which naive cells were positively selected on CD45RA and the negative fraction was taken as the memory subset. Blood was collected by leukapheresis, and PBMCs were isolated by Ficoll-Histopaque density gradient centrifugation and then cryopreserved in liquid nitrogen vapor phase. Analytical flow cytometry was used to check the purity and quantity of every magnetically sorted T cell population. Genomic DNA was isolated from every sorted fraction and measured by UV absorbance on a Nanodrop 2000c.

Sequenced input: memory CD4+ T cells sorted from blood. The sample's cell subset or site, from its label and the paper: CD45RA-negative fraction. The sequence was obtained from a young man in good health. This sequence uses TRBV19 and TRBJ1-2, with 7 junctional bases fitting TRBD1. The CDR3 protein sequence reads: CASSTAGGRNYGYTF. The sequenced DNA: TGTGCCAGTAGCACAGCAGGGGGTCGGAACTATGGCTACACCTTC.